This passage covers 6 T cell receptor beta chains from one sample sequenced in a study of blood T cell repertoires in COVID-19. Sequencing was performed with immunoSEQ multiplex PCR; in TCRdb, only in-frame clones are kept and a portion is missing. The repertoire includes 72,000 or so clones, approximately 79% of them detected once, and more than 15% sits in the top ten. Source material: peripheral blood. Source of these receptors: an elderly man with active COVID-19.

The chain is built from TRBV20-1 and TRBJ2-1; perhaps TRBD2 as D (6 bases). CDR3 length: 13 amino acids. V was pared by 3 bases and J by 4 bases, with 10 bases between. Germline CDR1 is DFQATT and CDR2 is SNEGSKA (reference sequence). This chain's CDR3 is CSASPGTYNEQFF. CDR3 bases: TGCAGTGCTAGTCCCGGGACTTACAATGAGCAGTTCTTC.

This clone appeared once. This rearrangement joins TRBV3-1 (or the pseudogene TRBV3-2) to TRBJ1-2, with D unclear. CDR3 length equals 13 residues. Germline V gene lookup returns CDR1 LGHDT and CDR2 YNNKEL (reference sequence). Trimming took 0 bases from V and 8 from J, leaving 10 bases between them. The CDR3 bases are TGTGCCAGCAGCCAAGATCTGACTGGGGGCTACACCTTC. Translating gives CASSQDLTGGYTF.

V and J are TRBV11-1 and TRBJ1-1; 7 nucleotides agree with TRBD1. Germline lookup yields CDR1 SGHAT and CDR2 FQDESV (reference sequence). CDR3 length equals 14 residues. The junction had 8 bases not matched to a gene; V was cut back by 5 bases and J by 5 bases. CDR3 DNA: TGTGCCAGCAGCGCTCGACAGGGCGGAACTGAAGCTTTCTTT. Translated: CASSARQGGTEAFF.

This chain joins TRBV7-9 and TRBJ1-1, with 7 bases matching TRBD1. Germline CDR1 is SEHNR and CDR2 is FQNEAQ (reference sequence). V lost 6 bases to trimming and J lost 5 bases; unmatched junction nucleotides: 9. This CDR3 is 14 amino acids long. The chain's CDR3 is CASRSATGITEAFF. CDR3 nucleotides: TGTGCCAGCAGGTCCGCGACAGGGATTACTGAAGCTTTCTTT.

This rearrangement joins TRBV10-3 to TRBJ2-2, with D perhaps matching TRBD2 (6 bases). Germline CDR1 reads ENHRY; CDR2 reads SYGVKD. V was pared by 2 bases and J by 4 bases, with 14 bases between. The CDR3 totals 16 residues. CDR3: CAISEPLGLSTGELFF. CDR3 coding DNA: TGTGCCATCAGTGAGCCGCTGGGACTTTCCACCGGGGAGCTGTTTTTT.

The chain joins TRBV11-3 to TRBJ2-1; 8 nucleotides line up with TRBD1. V gave up 5 bases and J gave up 1 base; unmatched junction bases: 4. CDR1 SGHNT and CDR2 YENEEA come from the germline V gene. The CDR3 is 15 amino acids. CDR3: CASSPRQGSYNEQFF. CDR3 nucleotide sequence: TGTGCCAGCAGCCCACGACAGGGGTCCTACAATGAGCAGTTCTTC.